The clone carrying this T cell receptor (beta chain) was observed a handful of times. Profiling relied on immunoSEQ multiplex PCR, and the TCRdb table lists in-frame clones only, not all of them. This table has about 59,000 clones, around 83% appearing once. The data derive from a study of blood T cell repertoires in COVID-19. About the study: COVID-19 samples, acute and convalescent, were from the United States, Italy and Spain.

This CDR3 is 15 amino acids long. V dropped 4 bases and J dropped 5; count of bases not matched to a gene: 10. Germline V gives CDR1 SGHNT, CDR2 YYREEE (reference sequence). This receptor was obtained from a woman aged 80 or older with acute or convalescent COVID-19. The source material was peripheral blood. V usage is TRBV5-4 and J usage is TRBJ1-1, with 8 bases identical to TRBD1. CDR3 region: CASSTPTGGGTEAFF. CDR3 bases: TGTGCCAGCAGCACCCCCACAGGGGGAGGGACTGAAGCTTTCTTT.